The 14 T cell receptor beta chains below were found in one sample sequenced in a study of blood T cell repertoires in COVID-19. Produced via immunoSEQ multiplex PCR; TCRdb's table is partial and in-frame only. The sample lists roughly 230,000 clones, 83% seen once, with roughly 9.4% in the top ten. Sequencing was done on a sample of peripheral blood. The receptors were sampled from a man between 40 and 49 years old with active or convalescent COVID-19.

This clone was counted only a few times. This CDR3 reads CASSLVSSGGWETQYF. The CDR3 region has the DNA TGTGCCAGCAGCTTGGTCAGTAGCGGGGGATGGGAGACCCAGTACTTC. The gene calls are TRBV5-6 and TRBJ2-5, with TRBD2 matching 9 bases. From germline, CDR1 is SGHDT and CDR2 YYEEEE. Unmatched junction bases numbered 8, after V lost 0 bases and J lost 5 bases. The CDR3 has 16 amino acids. Looking up the rest from reference TRBV5-6 and TRBJ2-5 gives the full variable domain: DAGVTQSPTHLIKTRGQQVTLRCSPKSGHDTVSWYQQALGQGPQFIFQYYEEEERQRGNFPDRFSGHQFPNYSSELNVNALLLGDSALYLCASSLVSSGGWETQYFGPGTRLLVL.

This clone was found a few times. V and J are TRBV12-3 or TRBV12-4 and TRBJ1-1; unclear D gene. The CDR3 is made up of 12 amino acids. V dropped 2 bases and J dropped 5 bases, with 6 bases sitting between them. In nucleotides, the CDR3 is TGTGCCAGCAGTTTATGGCGGACTGAAGCTTTCTTT. Encoded protein: CASSLWRTEAFF.

The rearrangement joins TRBV4-3 to TRBJ1-1, with D maybe TRBD1 (5 bases). Looked up from germline, CDR1 is LGHNA and CDR2 is YSLEER. The V end lost 1 base, the J end lost 0 bases, and 6 bases lay between the germline ends. The CDR3 is 14 amino acids. CDR3 in DNA: TGCGCCAGCAGCCAAGGACAGTTGAACACTGAAGCTTTCTTT. This codes for CASSQGQLNTEAFF.

The V gene is TRBV21-1, the J gene TRBJ1-1; TRBD1, the table's D call, was not compared with the DNA. TRBV21-1 is assigned pseudogene status. The CDR3 length is 15 residues. For the CDR3, the DNA is TGTGCCAGCAGCAAATCAAACAGGGGGAATACTGAAGCTTTCTTT. As protein: CASSKSNRGNTEAFF.

The sample holds one count of this clone. This chain connects TRBV19 to TRBJ2-3, with TRBD1 identical over 7 bases. The CDR3 runs to 14 residues. J was trimmed by 4 bases and V by 5 bases; bases with no gene match: 6. Germline assignment: CDR1 LNHDA and CDR2 SQIVND (reference sequence). For the CDR3, the DNA is TGTGCCAGTAGTCCGAGGACAGGTCCAGATACGCAGTATTTT. Its protein product is CASSPRTGPDTQYF.

This clone was counted once. This chain links TRBV27 with TRBJ1-6, with 8 bases lining up with TRBD1. This CDR3 is 18 amino acids long. With V trimmed by 4 bases and J by 10 bases, 18 bases remained unmatched. Per germline, CDR1 MNHEY and CDR2 SMNVEV (reference sequence). The CDR3 DNA follows: TGTGCCAGCAGTTCCCGGGACAGGCCGACCTTGTCGGGATCACCCCTCCACTTT. It encodes CASSSRDRPTLSGSPLHF.

This clone was detected once. CDR3 protein: CASSRGSDTQYF. CDR3 nucleotides: TGCGCCAGTTCCCGGGGGTCAGATACGCAGTATTTT. The chain recombines TRBV5-1 with TRBJ2-3, with D possibly TRBD2 on 6 matching bases. Trimming cost V 8 bases and J 4 bases, with 11 bases left between them. In germline, CDR1 is SGHRS, CDR2 YFSETQ. The CDR3 totals 12 residues.

The genes are TRBV6-6 and TRBJ1-2; perhaps TRBD1 as D (6 bases). Trimming took 5 bases from V and 4 from J, leaving 23 bases between them. The CDR3 length is 17 residues. Per germline, CDR1 MNHNY and CDR2 SVGAGI (reference sequence). The CDR3 coding sequence is TGTGCCAGCAGTCCGACGGATAGAGGGGGGGGTTTCTATGGCTACACCTTC. Translated: CASSPTDRGGGFYGYTF.

The chain couples TRBV5-6 to TRBJ2-1, with 11 nucleotides matching TRBD1. V trimming: 5 bases; J trimming: 5 bases; junction bases outside the gene matches: 6. Germline V gives CDR1 SGHDT, CDR2 YYEEEE. This CDR3 spans 15 amino acids. The CDR3, as DNA: TGTGCCAGCAGGAGGACAGGGGGCGCGAACAATGAGCAGTTCTTC. Translation: CASRRTGGANNEQFF.

On this clone itself: Different DNA sequences within this sample yield the same CDR3. V is TRBV18 and J is TRBJ1-2, with TRBD1 matching over 7 bases. The V segment lost 2 bases and the J segment 4 bases; nucleotides outside the gene matches: 1. The CDR3 runs to 13 residues. Germline-derived CDR1 and CDR2 are KGHSH and LQKENI. CDR3 nucleotides: TGTGCCAGCTCACCAGACAGGGCCTATGGCTACACCTTC. As protein: CASSPDRAYGYTF.

The J gene is TRBJ1-5, the V gene TRBV30, with D maybe TRBD1 (5 bases). Germline V gene sequence: CDR1 GTSNPN, CDR2 SVGIG (reference sequence). The CDR3 extends over 14 amino acids. Trimming pared 2 bases from V and 1 base from J, leaving 9 bases between. The CDR3 sequence is CAWSPGHSNQPQHF. The CDR3 DNA sequence: TGTGCCTGGAGTCCTGGACACAGCAATCAGCCCCAGCATTTT.

The chain joins TRBV7-2 to TRBJ1-2; the match to TRBD1 covers 7 bases. This CDR3 has 16 amino acids. Per the germline V gene, CDR1 is SGHTA and CDR2 is FQGNSA. The V gene end was trimmed by 4 bases and the J gene end by 6 bases; junction bases not matched to a gene: 14. DNA of the CDR3: TGTGCCAGCAGCTCAGGGGGGTCCGGGGTTCCAAATGGCTACACCTTC. Amino acids: CASSSGGSGVPNGYTF. Variable domain in full (rest from reference TRBV7-2 and TRBJ1-2): GAGVSQSPSNKVTEKGKDVELRCDPISGHTALYWYRQSLGQGLEFLIYFQGNSAPDKSGLPSDRFSAERTGGSVSTLTIQRTQQEDSAVYLCASSSGGSGVPNGYTFGSGTRLTVV.

This chain links TRBV19 with TRBJ2-6, with 9 nucleotides matching TRBD1. This CDR3 is built from 16 residues. V lost 7 bases to trimming and J lost 1 base; unmatched junction nucleotides: 5. Germline V gene sequence: CDR1 LNHDA, CDR2 SQIVND (reference sequence). The DNA of the CDR3 is TGTGCCAGTATTGACAGGGGGGCTTCTGGGGCCAACGTCCTGACTTTC. Amino acid sequence: CASIDRGASGANVLTF.

This clone was counted a single time. This chain connects TRBV7-2 to TRBJ2-3; a weak D match, TRBD1 (6 bases). The germline gives CDR1 SGHTA, CDR2 FQGNSA. The CDR3 runs 13 residues. The V end lost 5 bases, the J end lost 6 bases, and 12 bases lay between the germline ends. As DNA, the CDR3 is TGTGCCAGCAGCAATCAGGGGCCCGATACGCAGTATTTT. Translated, it gives CASSNQGPDTQYF.